These 22 T cell receptor beta chains came from one sample sequenced in a study of control samples from healthy donors and cancer patients. TCRdb's copy holds only in-frame clones and misses some; the assay was immunoSEQ multiplex PCR. This repertoire comprises about 190,000 clones; its ten largest clones make up more than 2%. The sequenced sample was blood. The receptor set was obtained from a woman younger than 45 in good health.

The chain combines TRBV5-7 with TRBJ1-4; a possible D gene is TRBD1 (5 bases). Being an ORF, TRBV5-7 has a function that is uncertain. The CDR3 extends over 15 amino acids. V lost 0 bases, J lost 5 bases, and 11 bases lay in between. CDR3 nucleotides: TGTGCCAGCAGCTTGGACAGGTTACTAAATGAAAAACTGTTTTTT. This gives the protein CASSLDRLLNEKLFF.

The rearrangement uses TRBV7-9 and TRBJ1-3; D is undetermined. Per the germline V gene, CDR1 is SEHNR and CDR2 is FQNEAQ (reference sequence). The V end was cut by 4 bases, the J end by 4 bases, with 5 bases between. The CDR3 has 12 amino acids. This chain's CDR3 is CASSWEGNTIYF. The DNA for the CDR3 is TGTGCCAGCAGCTGGGAGGGAAACACCATATATTTT.

The DNA of the CDR3 is TGTGCCAGCAGCCCTTCGGCCGCCTCCTACGAGCAGTACTTC. It specifies CASSPSAASYEQYF. The chain links TRBV9 to TRBJ2-7; no clear D gene. CDR3 size: 14 residues. Deletions cut 4 bases from V and 0 bases from J, with 11 bases between. Germline CDR1 is SGDLS and CDR2 is YYNGEE. The whole variable domain, remainder taken from reference TRBV9 and TRBJ2-7, is DSGVTQTPKHLITATGQRVTLRCSPRSGDLSVYWYQQSLDQGLQFLIQYYNGEERAKGNILERFSAQQFPDLHSELNLSSLELGDSALYFCASSPSAASYEQYFGPGTRLTVT.

The chain joins TRBV19 to TRBJ1-5; TRBD1 is a possible D gene (5 bases). V shed 10 bases and J shed 1 base, with 23 bases lying between them. Germline lookup yields CDR1 LNHDA and CDR2 SQIVND (reference sequence). CDR3 length: 17 amino acids. The CDR3 DNA follows: TGTGCCACCGAAGGGGTAAGTACCCAGAGGAGCAATCAGCCCCAGCATTTT. It codes for CATEGVSTQRSNQPQHF.

The chain joins TRBV28 to TRBJ1-2; no clear D gene. Germline CDR1 is MDHEN and CDR2 is SYDVKM. V shed 3 bases and J shed 3 bases, with 8 bases lying between them. The CDR3 contains 13 residues. For the CDR3, the DNA is TGTGCCAGCAGTTTCCATTACGACTATGGCTACACCTTC. It specifies CASSFHYDYGYTF.

The chain links TRBV9 to TRBJ1-1; 8 bases map to TRBD1. The CDR3 has 14 amino acids. Losses at the gene ends were 0 bases for V and 3 bases for J; bases not matched to a gene: 1. Per the germline V gene, CDR1 is SGDLS and CDR2 is YYNGEE. The CDR3 DNA sequence: TGTGCCAGCAGCGTAGGGACAGGGTACACTGAAGCTTTCTTT. Translating it yields CASSVGTGYTEAFF. The full variable domain, rest sourced from reference TRBV9 and TRBJ1-1, is DSGVTQTPKHLITATGQRVTLRCSPRSGDLSVYWYQQSLDQGLQFLIQYYNGEERAKGNILERFSAQQFPDLHSELNLSSLELGDSALYFCASSVGTGYTEAFFGQGTRLTVV.

The chain has TRBV9 and TRBJ2-3; D may be TRBD1 (5 bases). This CDR3 comprises 15 residues. Germline V lookup: CDR1 SGDLS, CDR2 YYNGEE. Deletions cut 4 bases from V and 4 bases from J, with 16 bases between. The CDR3 region is CASSWGLKGADTQYF. The CDR3 DNA reads TGTGCCAGCAGCTGGGGCCTAAAAGGGGCAGATACGCAGTATTTT.

The chain has TRBV27 and TRBJ1-2, with D maybe TRBD1 (5 bases). V was shortened by 10 bases and J by 3 bases, with 21 bases between the two germline ends. This CDR3 region has 15 residues. Germline V gene lookup returns CDR1 MNHEY and CDR2 SMNVEV (reference sequence). The CDR3 protein is CATTSYGVGDYGYTF. DNA of the CDR3: TGTGCCACCACCTCGTACGGGGTAGGGGACTATGGCTACACCTTC.

This chain connects TRBV28 to TRBJ1-1; D is perhaps TRBD1 (6 bases). Deletions cut 7 bases from V and 1 base from J, with 13 bases between. CDR3 length: 14 residues. The V gene's germline CDR1 is MDHEN and CDR2 SYDVKM. CDR3 region: CASITGTRNTEAFF. CDR3 in DNA: TGTGCCAGCATCACCGGGACAAGGAACACTGAAGCTTTCTTT.

The DNA of the CDR3 is TGTGCCAGCAGTGACGGGACAGGGAACACCGGGGAGCTGTTTTTT. It is translated as CASSDGTGNTGELFF. This rearrangement joins TRBV6-4 to TRBJ2-2; 8 bases are shared with TRBD1. V lost 2 bases to trimming and J lost 1 base; unmatched junction nucleotides: 0. This CDR3 comprises 15 residues. Germline values: CDR1 MRHNA, CDR2 SNTAGT.

The genes are TRBV7-2 and TRBJ2-3; 11 bases align to TRBD2. Germline CDR1 is SGHTA and CDR2 is FQGNSA. The V gene end was trimmed by 5 bases and the J gene end by 6 bases; junction bases not matched to a gene: 10. CDR3 size: 16 residues. The CDR3 nucleotides are TGTGCCAGCAGCGCCAGACTAGCGGGGCCTCGGGATACGCAGTATTTT. This gives the protein CASSARLAGPRDTQYF.

The chain recombines TRBV7-9 with TRBJ1-6; 9 nucleotides line up with TRBD1. Germline CDR1 and CDR2: SEHNR and FQNEAQ (reference sequence). V was pared by 4 bases and J by 7 bases, with 11 bases of the junction left unmatched. The CDR3 runs to 17 residues. The CDR3, as DNA: TGTGCCAGCAGCTCAACGGACAGGGGACGCTCAAATTCACCCCTCCACTTT. This translates into CASSSTDRGRSNSPLHF.

The chain links TRBV19 to TRBJ2-4; 12 bases map to TRBD1. CDR3 length: 19 residues. Trimming cost V 1 base and J 3 bases; bases outside gene matches: 10. Germline CDR1 is LNHDA and CDR2 is SQIVND (reference sequence). The CDR3 region has the DNA TGTGCCAGTAGTATAGGCGGGGACAGGGGGCAGTGGGTCAAAAACATTCAGTACTTC. Encoded protein: CASSIGGDRGQWVKNIQYF.

This chain links TRBV18 with TRBJ2-1, with TRBD1 matching over 8 bases. J was trimmed by 1 base and V by 3 bases; bases with no gene match: 5. Germline V gene lookup returns CDR1 KGHSH and CDR2 LQKENI. This CDR3 has 16 amino acids. The CDR3 sequence is CASSPLGQGSYNEQFF. The CDR3 bases are TGTGCCAGCTCACCCCTTGGACAGGGATCCTACAATGAGCAGTTCTTC.

The chain couples TRBV12-5 to TRBJ1-1; D remains ambiguous. V was trimmed by 0 bases and J by 6 bases, leaving 23 bases between them. The germline CDR1 and CDR2 sequences are LGHNT and FRNRAP. The CDR3 has 18 residues. CDR3 DNA sequence: TGTGCTAGTGGTTTGGTACTATTACGTCTGGCAGTCTCCGCTGAAGCTTTCTTT. Translation: CASGLVLLRLAVSAEAFF.

The rearrangement links TRBV9 to TRBJ2-3, with a tentative D call TRBD1 (5 bases). Germline V gene sequence: CDR1 SGDLS, CDR2 YYNGEE. Trimming removed 4 bases from V and 2 bases from J, with 14 bases in between. This CDR3 spans 15 amino acids. The CDR3 bases are TGTGCCAGCAGCAAAGAAGGGGTGAACACAGATACGCAGTATTTT. As protein: CASSKEGVNTDTQYF.

V and J are TRBV5-1 and TRBJ1-2; 7 bases are shared with TRBD1. Losses at the gene ends were 5 bases for V and 3 bases for J; bases not matched to a gene: 7. The CDR3 covers 14 residues. In germline, CDR1 is SGHRS, CDR2 YFSETQ. CDR3: CASRSRGPDYGYTF. Written as DNA, the CDR3 is TGCGCCAGCAGATCAAGGGGGCCGGACTATGGCTACACCTTC.

V and J are TRBV4-2 and TRBJ2-1; D tentatively reads TRBD1 or TRBD2 (6 bases each). The germline V gene has CDR1 LGHNA and CDR2 YNFKEQ. Trimming took off 1 base at V and 1 base at J, with 17 bases between the two ends. The length of the CDR3 is 18 residues. The CDR3 is CASSQVTGGGASYNEQFF. DNA of the CDR3: TGTGCCAGCAGCCAAGTCACTGGGGGCGGGGCATCCTACAATGAGCAGTTCTTC.

The chain employs TRBV7-2 and TRBJ1-5; possibly TRBD1 for D (5 bases). The CDR3 has 18 amino acids. The germline V and J ends were trimmed by 1 base and 4 bases, with 20 bases remaining between them. CDR1 and CDR2 from the germline V gene are SGHTA and FQGNSA. The CDR3 loop is CASSLGGTSTTRNQPQHF. CDR3 sequence (DNA): TGTGCCAGCAGCTTAGGGGGGACTTCGACTACCCGTAATCAGCCCCAGCATTTT. The entire variable domain, with the rest obtained from reference TRBV7-2 and TRBJ1-5, is as follows: GAGVSQSPSNKVTEKGKDVELRCDPISGHTALYWYRQSLGQGLEFLIYFQGNSAPDKSGLPSDRFSAERTGGSVSTLTIQRTQQEDSAVYLCASSLGGTSTTRNQPQHFGDGTRLSIL.

V gene TRBV19 combines with J gene TRBJ2-7; the D gene could be TRBD1 or TRBD2 (6 bases each). Germline-derived CDR1 and CDR2 are LNHDA and SQIVND (reference sequence). The CDR3 is 15 amino acids. Trimming took 6 bases from V and 2 from J, leaving 17 bases between them. CDR3 in amino acids: CASSQPGAGTYEQYF. CDR3 nucleotides: TGTGCCAGTAGCCAACCGGGGGCAGGGACCTACGAGCAGTACTTC.

The CDR3 coding sequence is TGCGCCAGCACCGACGCTCCTCCAGGTGAAAAACTGTTTTTT. It translates to CASTDAPPGEKLFF. The V gene is TRBV5-1, the J gene TRBJ1-4; D is unresolved. Trimming shortened V by 6 bases and J by 7 bases, and 16 bases separated the two germline ends. The germline V gene encodes CDR1 SGHRS and CDR2 YFSETQ. The CDR3 loop spans 14 amino acids.

The gene calls are TRBV27 and TRBJ1-1; no reliable D call. Trimming cost V 4 bases and J 3 bases, with 15 bases left between them. The CDR3 covers 15 residues. Germline CDR1 is MNHEY and CDR2 is SMNVEV (reference sequence). The CDR3 reads CASSSTDAKYTEAFF. CDR3 coding DNA: TGTGCCAGCAGTTCCACCGACGCTAAGTACACTGAAGCTTTCTTT.